These T cell receptor beta chains were read from a single sample in a study of regulatory T cells in long-lasting Graves disease. From the multiplex PCR reads, TCRdb called clonotypes with MiXCR, one entry per CDR3 protein. The table has a few hundred thousand distinct CDR3 sequences, roughly 24% seen once. The specimen was peripheral blood mononuclear cells (PBMCs), collected when the disease was refractory, from a patient treated with antithyroid drugs. These receptor sequences come from a woman aged 35 to 49 with Graves disease. The CDR3 runs from the conserved cysteine through the conserved F or W. Fields, in order: V gene, J gene, CDR3 protein.

V: TRBV9
J: TRBJ1-2
CDR3: CASSDLYGYTF

V: TRBV5-6
J: TRBJ2-4
CDR3: CASSQTGGRNIQYF

V: TRBV28
J: TRBJ2-7
CDR3: CASSKRTSYEQYF

V: TRBV29-1
J: TRBJ2-7
CDR3: CSAGSSPAYEQYF

V: TRBV10-2
J: TRBJ2-2
CDR3: CASSFGIRGGELFF

V: TRBV6-1
J: TRBJ2-5
CDR3: CASSARGREETQYF

V: TRBV7-8
J: TRBJ1-5
CDR3: CASSPTGGSQPQHF

V: TRBV7-2
J: TRBJ1-1
CDR3: CASSIGTSSGSEAFF

V: TRBV2
J: TRBJ2-7
CDR3: CASSELGGRSYEQYF

V: TRBV4-1
J: TRBJ1-1
CDR3: CASSLARRTEAFF

V: TRBV2
J: TRBJ2-1
CDR3: CASSDAGNLYNEQFF

V: TRBV7-2
J: TRBJ1-2
CDR3: CASSLNSGGYYGYTF

V: TRBV24-1
J: TRBJ2-2
CDR3: CATSAGKGRTGELFF

V: TRBV11-1
J: TRBJ2-5
CDR3: CASSLRGSETQYF

V: TRBV20-1
J: TRBJ1-6
CDR3: CSARASYNSPLHF

V: TRBV5-6
J: TRBJ2-5
CDR3: CASSLPRAGYGTQYF

V: TRBV11-2
J: TRBJ1-1
CDR3: CASSLVKGSRTEAFF

V: TRBV6-1
J: TRBJ2-7
CDR3: CASRPGQGNYEQYF

V: TRBV2
J: TRBJ1-1
CDR3: CARLPNLNTEAFF

V: TRBV20-1
J: TRBJ1-1
CDR3: CSARDLRGTEAFF

V: TRBV2
J: TRBJ1-5
CDR3: CASGTGVHQPQHF

V: TRBV19
J: TRBJ2-5
CDR3: CASSVSRGGFETQYF

V: TRBV29-1
J: TRBJ1-1
CDR3: CSVESRGEAFF

V: TRBV7-9
J: TRBJ2-2
CDR3: CASSARDREIAGELFF